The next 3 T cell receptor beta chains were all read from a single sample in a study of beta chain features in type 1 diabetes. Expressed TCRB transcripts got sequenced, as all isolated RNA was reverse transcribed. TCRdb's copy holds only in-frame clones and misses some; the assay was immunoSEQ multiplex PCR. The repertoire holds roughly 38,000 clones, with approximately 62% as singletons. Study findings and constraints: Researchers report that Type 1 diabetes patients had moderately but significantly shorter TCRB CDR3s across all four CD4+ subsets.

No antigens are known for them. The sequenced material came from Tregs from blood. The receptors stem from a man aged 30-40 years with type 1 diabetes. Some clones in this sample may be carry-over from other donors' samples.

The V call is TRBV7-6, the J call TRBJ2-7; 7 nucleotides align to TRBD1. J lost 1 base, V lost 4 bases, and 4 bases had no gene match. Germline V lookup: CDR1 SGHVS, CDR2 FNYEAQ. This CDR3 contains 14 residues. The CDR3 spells CASSWTTGSYEQYF. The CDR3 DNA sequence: TGTGCCAGCAGCTGGACGACAGGGTCCTACGAGCAGTACTTC.

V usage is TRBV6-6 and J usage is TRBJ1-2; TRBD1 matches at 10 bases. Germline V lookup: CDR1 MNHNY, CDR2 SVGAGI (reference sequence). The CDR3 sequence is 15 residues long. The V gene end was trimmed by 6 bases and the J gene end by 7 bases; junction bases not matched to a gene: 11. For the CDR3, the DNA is TGTGCCAGCAGCTCTAGGCCGGGACAGGGGCCTGGCTACACCTTC. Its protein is CASSSRPGQGPGYTF.

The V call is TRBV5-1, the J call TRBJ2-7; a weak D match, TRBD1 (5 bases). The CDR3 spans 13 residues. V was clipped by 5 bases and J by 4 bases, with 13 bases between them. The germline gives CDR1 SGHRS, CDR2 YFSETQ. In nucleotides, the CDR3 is TGCGCCAGCAGTAGGGGATTAGAGTACGAGCAGTACTTC. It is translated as CASSRGLEYEQYF. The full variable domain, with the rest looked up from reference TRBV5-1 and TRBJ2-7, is KAGVTQTPRYLIKTRGQQVTLSCSPISGHRSVSWYQQTPGQGLQFLFEYFSETQRNKGNFPGRFSGRQFSNSRSEMNVSTLELGDSALYLCASSRGLEYEQYFGPGTRLTVT.